The 18 T cell receptor beta chains listed next were all sequenced from one sample in a study of neurological immune-mediated disorders. Each CDR3 protein gets one entry after TCRdb re-called the 5' RACE reads with MiXCR. The repertoire consists of 23,000 or so distinct CDR3 sequences, with about 13% occurring once and the leading ten covering 13%. The source material was PBMCs. Receptors were obtained from a woman aged 60-75 years with HTLV-1-associated myelopathy (HAM/TSP).

The rearrangement joins TRBV20-1 to TRBJ2-3; D could derive from TRBD1 or TRBD2 (6 bases each). CDR3 length equals 13 residues. V was shortened by 1 base and J by 3 bases, with 8 bases between the two germline ends. CDR1 DFQATT and CDR2 SNEGSKA come from the germline V gene (reference sequence). CDR3 loop: CSARAGATDTQYF. The CDR3 DNA sequence: TGCAGTGCTAGAGCGGGGGCGACAGATACGCAGTATTTT.

By share, this clonotype counts as medium-sized. The chain links TRBV5-1 to TRBJ1-3; D remains ambiguous. CDR1 and CDR2 from the germline V gene are SGHRS and YFSETQ. CDR3 size: 14 residues. V was clipped by 0 bases and J by 1 base, with 5 bases between them. The CDR3 spells CASSLGGSGNTIYF. CDR3 bases: TGCGCCAGCAGCTTGGGTGGGTCTGGAAACACCATATATTTT. Full variable domain (remainder filled in from reference TRBV5-1 and TRBJ1-3): KAGVTQTPRYLIKTRGQQVTLSCSPISGHRSVSWYQQTPGQGLQFLFEYFSETQRNKGNFPGRFSGRQFSNSRSEMNVSTLELGDSALYLCASSLGGSGNTIYFGEGSWLTVV.

This clonotype was detected many times. The chain recombines TRBV20-1 with TRBJ2-7, with unresolved D. Deletions cut 5 bases from V and 2 bases from J, with 13 bases between. Germline lookup yields CDR1 DFQATT and CDR2 SNEGSKA (reference sequence). The CDR3 extends over 13 amino acids. The CDR3 region is CSAGPSTTYEQYF. Here the CDR3 DNA reads TGCAGTGCTGGTCCCAGCACCACCTACGAGCAGTACTTC.

This clonotype was counted ten times or more. V usage is TRBV24-1 and J usage is TRBJ1-2; no definite D call. CDR1 KGHDR and CDR2 SFDVKD come from the germline V gene. V was clipped by 5 bases and J by 4 bases, with 13 bases between them. The CDR3 has 14 residues. CDR3 in DNA: TGTGCCACCAGTGGCCGTGGGAGCCCCTATGGCTACACCTTC. Its protein product is CATSGRGSPYGYTF.

This clonotype has at least ten counts. The DNA for the CDR3 is TGTGCCAGCAGTTACACGTCAGCGGCAGATACGCAGTATTTT. Translated: CASSYTSAADTQYF. This rearrangement joins TRBV6-2 or TRBV6-3 to TRBJ2-3; D perhaps matches TRBD2 (5 bases). CDR3 size: 14 residues. Germline CDR1 and CDR2: MNHEY and SVGEGT. V lost 2 bases and J lost 4, with 10 bases in between.

This clonotype was observed at least ten times. CDR3 protein: CASSHHAGPNYGYTF. In DNA form, the CDR3 reads TGTGCCAGTAGTCATCACGCAGGGCCGAACTATGGCTACACCTTC. V gene TRBV19 combines with J gene TRBJ1-2, with a possible D match to TRBD1 (5 bases). The CDR3 totals 15 residues. Germline V gene lookup returns CDR1 LNHDA and CDR2 SQIVND (reference sequence). Trimming shortened V by 5 bases and J by 2 bases, and 15 bases separated the two germline ends.

Many counts were recorded for this clonotype. This chain links TRBV29-1 with TRBJ1-1; 7 positions match TRBD1. Unmatched junction bases numbered 7, after V lost 8 bases and J lost 1 base. The germline V gene encodes CDR1 SQVTM and CDR2 ANQGSEA. This CDR3 is built from 13 residues. CDR3 sequence (DNA): TGCAGCTTTCGACAGGGAACGAACACTGAAGCTTTCTTT. Amino acid sequence: CSFRQGTNTEAFF.

This clonotype was counted at least ten times. The CDR3 bases are TGCAGTGCTTCTCCCCGGGGAGAAGCTTTCTTT. Translating gives CSASPRGEAFF. V is TRBV20-1 and J is TRBJ1-1, with no clear D. This CDR3 has 11 amino acids. Between the trimmed V and J ends, which lost 5 bases and 8 bases, there was a span of 12 bases. Germline CDR1 reads DFQATT; CDR2 reads SNEGSKA (reference sequence).

This clonotype qualifies as medium-sized. This rearrangement joins TRBV29-1 to TRBJ2-1; TRBD1 aligns across 10 bases. This CDR3 has 13 residues. The germline V gene encodes CDR1 SQVTM and CDR2 ANQGSEA. J lost 8 bases, V lost 7 bases, and 8 bases had no gene match. The CDR3 loop is CSAGTGARDEQFF. In DNA, the CDR3 is TGCAGCGCCGGGACAGGGGCCAGGGATGAGCAGTTCTTC.

There are many counts of this clonotype. This chain uses TRBV28 with TRBJ2-2, with D tentatively TRBD2 (6 bases). V shed 3 bases and J shed 5 bases, with 13 bases lying between them. CDR3 length: 15 residues. Germline values: CDR1 MDHEN, CDR2 SYDVKM. CDR3 nucleotides: TGTGCCAGCAGTTTGGGAGGATTAGGGACCGGGGAGCTGTTTTTT. It translates to CASSLGGLGTGELFF.

The sample holds many counts of this clonotype. V gene TRBV11-2 combines with J gene TRBJ2-3; D is unclear. There are 14 residues in the CDR3. Germline V gives CDR1 SGHAT, CDR2 FQNNGV. V was cut by 2 bases and J by 6 bases, with 12 bases left in between. CDR3 sequence: CASSLTGPLDTQYF. CDR3 DNA: TGTGCCAGCAGCTTAACGGGCCCCCTGGATACGCAGTATTTT. Using reference TRBV11-2 and TRBJ2-3 for the parts outside the CDR3, the full variable domain is EAGVAQSPRYKIIEKRQSVAFWCNPISGHATLYWYQQILGQGPKLLIQFQNNGVVDDSQLPKDRFSAERLKGVDSTLKIQPAKLEDSAVYLCASSLTGPLDTQYFGPGTRLTVL.

The chain combines TRBV7-2 with TRBJ2-3; TRBD2 matches at 12 bases. From germline, CDR1 is SGHTA and CDR2 FQGNSA. The CDR3 runs 15 residues. J was trimmed by 5 bases and V by 5 bases; bases with no gene match: 5. In nucleotides, the CDR3 is TGTGCCAGCAGCGCCCCGGGACTAGCGGGAGATACGCAGTATTTT. The encoded protein is CASSAPGLAGDTQYF.

Worth noting for this clonotype: The DNA is left out, because the CDR3 cannot be placed on it with certainty; the CDR3 is given as TCRdb lists it. V is TRBV5-1 and J is TRBJ2-2; the table calls TRBD2, which could not be checked here. The CDR3 has 21 amino acids, counting both end residues. CDR1 is SGHRS and CDR2 is YFSETQ in the germline V gene. CDR3 sequence reads: CASSDSPYEQYFGPGTGELFF.

This clonotype was counted ten times or more. The chain is built from TRBV5-5 and TRBJ1-2; tentative D call: TRBD1 (6 bases). Trimming took 7 bases from V and 6 from J, leaving 22 bases between them. Germline CDR1 SGHKS, CDR2 YYEKEE (reference sequence). The CDR3 covers 15 residues. The CDR3 DNA is TGTGCCAGCGGGCGAATGGGGGCGTCGTATAATGGCTACACCTTC. It yields the protein CASGRMGASYNGYTF.

The genes are TRBV20-1 and TRBJ1-1; 8 nucleotides align to TRBD1. J gave up 3 bases and V 3 bases, and 6 bases lay outside the gene matches. Germline V CDR1 and CDR2: DFQATT, SNEGSKA (reference sequence). This CDR3 comprises 14 residues. The CDR3: CSARPGGAYTEAFF. Written as DNA, the CDR3 is TGCAGTGCTAGGCCAGGGGGCGCGTACACTGAAGCTTTCTTT.

This clonotype was detected only a few times. The chain has TRBV6-6 and TRBJ2-5; 7 bases fit TRBD2. This CDR3 has 14 residues. The germline CDR1 and CDR2 sequences are MNHNY and SVGAGI (reference sequence). V gave up 2 bases and J gave up 1 base; unmatched junction bases: 1. This CDR3 is CASSYGGGQETQYF. The CDR3 DNA follows: TGTGCCAGCAGTTACGGCGGGGGCCAAGAGACCCAGTACTTC.

This clonotype was recorded many times. The J gene is TRBJ2-1, the V gene TRBV7-2; no firm D call. Germline CDR1 reads SGHTA; CDR2 reads FQGNSA. The ends were cut back, 7 bases at V and 7 bases at J, with 11 bases in the middle. The CDR3 is made up of 12 amino acids. CDR3: CASKGGPNEQFF. CDR3 DNA sequence: TGTGCCAGCAAAGGTGGTCCTAATGAGCAGTTCTTC.

This clonotype is labeled medium-sized. V and J are TRBV5-1 and TRBJ2-1; D gene unclear. The CDR3 has 13 residues. Trimming took off 0 bases at V and 13 bases at J, with 14 bases between the two ends. In germline, CDR1 is SGHRS, CDR2 YFSETQ. The CDR3 DNA follows: TGCGCCAGCAGCTTGGCTCCCGAAAGGTTCCAGTTCTTC. Its protein is CASSLAPERFQFF.